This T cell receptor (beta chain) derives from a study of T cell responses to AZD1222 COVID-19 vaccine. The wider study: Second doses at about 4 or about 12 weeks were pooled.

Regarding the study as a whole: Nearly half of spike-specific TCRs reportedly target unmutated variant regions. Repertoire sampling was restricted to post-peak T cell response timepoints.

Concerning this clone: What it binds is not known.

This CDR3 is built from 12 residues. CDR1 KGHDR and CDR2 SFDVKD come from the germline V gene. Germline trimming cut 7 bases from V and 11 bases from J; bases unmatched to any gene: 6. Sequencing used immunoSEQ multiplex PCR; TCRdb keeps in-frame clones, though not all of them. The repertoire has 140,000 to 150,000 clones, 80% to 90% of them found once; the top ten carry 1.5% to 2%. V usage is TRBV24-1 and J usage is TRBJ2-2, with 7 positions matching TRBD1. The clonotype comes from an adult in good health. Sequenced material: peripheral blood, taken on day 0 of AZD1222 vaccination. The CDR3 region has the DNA TGTGCCACCAGCCACAGGGGTGGCGAGCTGTTTTTT. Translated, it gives CATSHRGGELFF.